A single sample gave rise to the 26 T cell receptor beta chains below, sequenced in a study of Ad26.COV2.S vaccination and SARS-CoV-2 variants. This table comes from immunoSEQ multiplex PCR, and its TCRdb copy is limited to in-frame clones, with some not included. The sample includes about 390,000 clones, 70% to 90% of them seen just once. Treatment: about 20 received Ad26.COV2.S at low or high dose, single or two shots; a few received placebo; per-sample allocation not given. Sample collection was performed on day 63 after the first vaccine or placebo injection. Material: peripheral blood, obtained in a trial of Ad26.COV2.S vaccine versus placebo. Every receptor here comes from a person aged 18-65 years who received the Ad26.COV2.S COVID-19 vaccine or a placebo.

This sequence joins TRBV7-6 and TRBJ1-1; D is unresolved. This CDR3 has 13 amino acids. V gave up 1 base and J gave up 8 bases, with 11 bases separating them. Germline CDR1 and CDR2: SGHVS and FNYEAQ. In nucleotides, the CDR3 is TGTGCCAGCAGCTTAGTCCTGTCCGGGGAAGCTTTCTTT. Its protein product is CASSLVLSGEAFF.

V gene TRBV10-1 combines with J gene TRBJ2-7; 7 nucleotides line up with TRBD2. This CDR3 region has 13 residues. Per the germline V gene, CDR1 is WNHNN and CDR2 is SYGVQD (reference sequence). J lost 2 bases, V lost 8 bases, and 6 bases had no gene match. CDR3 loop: CASSPAGAYEQYF. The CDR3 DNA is TGCGCCAGCTCCCCGGCGGGGGCCTACGAGCAGTACTTC.

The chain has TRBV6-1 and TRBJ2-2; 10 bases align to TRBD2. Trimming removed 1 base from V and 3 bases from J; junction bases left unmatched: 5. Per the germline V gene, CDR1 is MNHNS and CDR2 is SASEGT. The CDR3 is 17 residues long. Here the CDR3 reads CASSEVIAGGHTGELFF. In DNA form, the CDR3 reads TGTGCCAGCAGTGAAGTAATAGCGGGGGGTCACACCGGGGAGCTGTTTTTT.

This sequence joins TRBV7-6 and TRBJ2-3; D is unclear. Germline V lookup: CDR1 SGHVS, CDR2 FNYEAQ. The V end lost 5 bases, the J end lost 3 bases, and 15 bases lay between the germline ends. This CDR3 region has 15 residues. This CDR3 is CASSPSLTETDTQYF. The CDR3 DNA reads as TGTGCCAGCAGCCCCAGCTTGACGGAAACAGATACGCAGTATTTT.

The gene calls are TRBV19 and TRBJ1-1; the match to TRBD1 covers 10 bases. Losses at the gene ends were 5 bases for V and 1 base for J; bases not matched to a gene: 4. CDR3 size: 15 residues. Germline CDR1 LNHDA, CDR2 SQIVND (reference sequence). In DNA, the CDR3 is TGTGCCAGTAGTTTGGACAGGGGGGGGAACACTGAAGCTTTCTTT. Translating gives CASSLDRGGNTEAFF.

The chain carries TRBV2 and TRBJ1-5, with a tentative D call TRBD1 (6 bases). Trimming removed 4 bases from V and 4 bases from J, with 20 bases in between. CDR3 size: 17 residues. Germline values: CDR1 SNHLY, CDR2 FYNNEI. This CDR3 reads CASSVGYVGGQNQPQHF. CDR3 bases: TGTGCCAGCAGTGTGGGATACGTAGGGGGGCAAAATCAGCCCCAGCATTTT. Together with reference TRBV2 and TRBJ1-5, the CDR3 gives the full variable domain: EPEVTQTPSHQVTQMGQEVILRCVPISNHLYFYWYRQILGQKVEFLVSFYNNEISEKSEIFDDQFSVERPDGSNFTLKIRSTKLEDSAMYFCASSVGYVGGQNQPQHFGDGTRLSIL.

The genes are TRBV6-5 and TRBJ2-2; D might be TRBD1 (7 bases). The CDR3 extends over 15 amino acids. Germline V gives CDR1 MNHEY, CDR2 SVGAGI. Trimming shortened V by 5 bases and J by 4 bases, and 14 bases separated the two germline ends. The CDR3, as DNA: TGTGCCAGCAGTCCAGGGGGGACGCGCACCGGGGAGCTGTTTTTT. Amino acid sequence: CASSPGGTRTGELFF.

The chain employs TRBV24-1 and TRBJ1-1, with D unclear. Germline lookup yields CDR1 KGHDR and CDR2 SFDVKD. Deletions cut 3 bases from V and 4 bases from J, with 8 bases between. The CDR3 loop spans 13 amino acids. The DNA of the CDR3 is TGTGCCACCAGTGATGGGATTACCACTGAAGCTTTCTTT. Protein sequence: CATSDGITTEAFF.

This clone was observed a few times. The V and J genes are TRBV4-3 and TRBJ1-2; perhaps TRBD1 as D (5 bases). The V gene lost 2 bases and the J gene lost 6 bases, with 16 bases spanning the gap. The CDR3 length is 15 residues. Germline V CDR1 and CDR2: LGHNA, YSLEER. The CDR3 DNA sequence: TGCGCCAGCAGCCAAACCTCCGGGACCCGGGATGGCTACACCTTC. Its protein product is CASSQTSGTRDGYTF.

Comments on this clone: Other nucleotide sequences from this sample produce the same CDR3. This CDR3 reads CASSLGGPGELFF. DNA for the CDR3: TGTGCCAGCAGTTTAGGTGGTCCCGGGGAGCTGTTTTTT. V gene TRBV12-3 or TRBV12-4 combines with J gene TRBJ2-2; D remains ambiguous. Trimming removed 1 base at V and 6 bases at J, with 6 bases between. This CDR3 has 13 amino acids.

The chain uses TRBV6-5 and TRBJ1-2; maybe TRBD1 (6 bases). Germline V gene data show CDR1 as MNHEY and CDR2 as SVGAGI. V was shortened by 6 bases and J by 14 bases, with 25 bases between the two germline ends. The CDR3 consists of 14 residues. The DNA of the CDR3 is TGTGCCAGCAGAGCAACAGGGACCCTTATGGCTAGTACCTTC. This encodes CASRATGTLMASTF.

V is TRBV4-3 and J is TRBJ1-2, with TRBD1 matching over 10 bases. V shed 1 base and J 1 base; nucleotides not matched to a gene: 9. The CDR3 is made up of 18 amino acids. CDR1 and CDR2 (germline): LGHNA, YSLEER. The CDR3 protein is CASSQGPGQGNFNYGYTF. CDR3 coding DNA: TGCGCCAGCAGCCAAGGCCCGGGACAGGGGAATTTTAACTATGGCTACACCTTC.

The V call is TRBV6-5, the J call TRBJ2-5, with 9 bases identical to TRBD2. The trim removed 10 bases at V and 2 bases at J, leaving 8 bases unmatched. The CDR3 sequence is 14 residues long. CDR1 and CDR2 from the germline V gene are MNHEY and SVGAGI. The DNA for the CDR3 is TGTGCCACCTCAGGAGCGGGGGGACAAGAGACCCAGTACTTC. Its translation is CATSGAGGQETQYF.

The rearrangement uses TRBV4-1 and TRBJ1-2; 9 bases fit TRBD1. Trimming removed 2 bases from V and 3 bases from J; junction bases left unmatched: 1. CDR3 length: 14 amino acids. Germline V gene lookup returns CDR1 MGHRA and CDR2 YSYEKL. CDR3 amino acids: CASSQTGGDYGYTF. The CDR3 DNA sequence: TGCGCCAGCAGCCAAACAGGGGGCGACTATGGCTACACCTTC.

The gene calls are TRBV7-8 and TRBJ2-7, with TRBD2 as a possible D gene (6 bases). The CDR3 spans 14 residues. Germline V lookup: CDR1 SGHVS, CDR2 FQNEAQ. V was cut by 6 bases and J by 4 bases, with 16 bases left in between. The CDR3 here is CASSSGTGWYEQYF. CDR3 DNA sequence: TGTGCCAGCAGTTCCGGGACTGGGTGGTACGAGCAGTACTTC.

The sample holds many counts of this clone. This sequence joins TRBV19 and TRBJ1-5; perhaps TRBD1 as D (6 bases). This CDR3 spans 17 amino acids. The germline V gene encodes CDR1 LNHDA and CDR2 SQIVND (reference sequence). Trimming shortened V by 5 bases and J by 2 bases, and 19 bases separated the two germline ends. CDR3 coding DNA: TGTGCCAGTAGTTTCCACCTTTCTCAGGGGCGCAATCAGCCCCAGCATTTT. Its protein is CASSFHLSQGRNQPQHF.

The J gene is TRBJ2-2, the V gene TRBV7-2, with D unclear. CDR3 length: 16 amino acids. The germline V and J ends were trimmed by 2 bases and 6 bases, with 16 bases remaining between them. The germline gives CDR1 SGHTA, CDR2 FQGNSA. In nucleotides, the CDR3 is TGTGCCAGCAGCTTACGTCGGCAGTCCCTATCCGGGGAGCTGTTTTTT. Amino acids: CASSLRRQSLSGELFF.

CDR3 sequence reads: CASSISQGGLNEQFF. In DNA, the CDR3 is TGTGCCAGCAGCATTAGTCAGGGGGGCCTCAATGAGCAGTTCTTC. V is TRBV7-9 and J is TRBJ2-1; D is possibly TRBD1 (7 bases). The CDR3 is 15 residues long. The V and J ends lost 5 bases and 6 bases respectively, with 17 bases between them. Germline CDR1 and CDR2: SEHNR and FQNEAQ (reference sequence).

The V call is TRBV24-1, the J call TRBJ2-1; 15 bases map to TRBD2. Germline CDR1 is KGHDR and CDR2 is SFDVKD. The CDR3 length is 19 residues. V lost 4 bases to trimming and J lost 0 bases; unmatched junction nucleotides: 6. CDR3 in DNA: TGTGCCACCAGTGACCCGGGACTAGCGGGGGGAAGCTCCTACAATGAGCAGTTCTTC. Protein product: CATSDPGLAGGSSYNEQFF.

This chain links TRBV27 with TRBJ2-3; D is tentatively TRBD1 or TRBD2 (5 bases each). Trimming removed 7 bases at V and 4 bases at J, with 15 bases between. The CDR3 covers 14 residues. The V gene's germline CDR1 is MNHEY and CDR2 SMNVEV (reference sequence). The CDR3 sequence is CASNPGPGPDTQYF. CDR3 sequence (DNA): TGTGCCAGCAATCCGGGACCTGGGCCAGATACGCAGTATTTT.

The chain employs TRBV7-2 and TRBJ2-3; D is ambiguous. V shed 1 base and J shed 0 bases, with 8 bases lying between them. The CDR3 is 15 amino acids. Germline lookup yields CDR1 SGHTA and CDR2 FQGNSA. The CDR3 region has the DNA TGTGCCAGCAGCTTAGGTCGGGTTAGCACAGATACGCAGTATTTT. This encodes CASSLGRVSTDTQYF.

CDR3 sequence reads: CASSLFQMNTEAFF. The CDR3 DNA sequence: TGTGCCAGCAGCTTGTTTCAGATGAACACTGAAGCTTTCTTT. The chain uses TRBV5-8 and TRBJ1-1; D is uncertain. Trimming shortened V by 1 base and J by 0 bases, and 7 bases separated the two germline ends. The germline V gene has CDR1 SGHTS and CDR2 YDEGEE. The CDR3 is made up of 14 amino acids. The full variable domain, in which reference TRBV5-8 and TRBJ1-1 provide the parts outside the CDR3, is EAGVTQSPTHLIKTRGQQATLRCSPISGHTSVYWYQQALGLGLQFLLWYDEGEERNRGNFPPRFSGRQFPNYSSELNVNALELEDSALYLCASSLFQMNTEAFFGQGTRLTVV.

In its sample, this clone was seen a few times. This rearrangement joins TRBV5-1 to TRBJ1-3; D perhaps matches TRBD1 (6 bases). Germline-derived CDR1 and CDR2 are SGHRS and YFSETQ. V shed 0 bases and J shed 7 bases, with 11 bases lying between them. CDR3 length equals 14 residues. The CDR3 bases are TGCGCCAGCAGCTTGGGGCAGGGGAGGAACACCATATATTTT. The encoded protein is CASSLGQGRNTIYF.

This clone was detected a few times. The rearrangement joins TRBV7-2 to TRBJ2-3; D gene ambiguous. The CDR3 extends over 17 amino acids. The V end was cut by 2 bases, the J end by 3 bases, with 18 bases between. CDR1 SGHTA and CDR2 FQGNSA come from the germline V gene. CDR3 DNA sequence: TGTGCCAGCAGCTTATTCTTCGTGGGGTCAGGAACAGATACGCAGTATTTT. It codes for CASSLFFVGSGTDTQYF. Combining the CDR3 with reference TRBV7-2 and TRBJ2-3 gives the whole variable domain GAGVSQSPSNKVTEKGKDVELRCDPISGHTALYWYRQSLGQGLEFLIYFQGNSAPDKSGLPSDRFSAERTGGSVSTLTIQRTQQEDSAVYLCASSLFFVGSGTDTQYFGPGTRLTVL.

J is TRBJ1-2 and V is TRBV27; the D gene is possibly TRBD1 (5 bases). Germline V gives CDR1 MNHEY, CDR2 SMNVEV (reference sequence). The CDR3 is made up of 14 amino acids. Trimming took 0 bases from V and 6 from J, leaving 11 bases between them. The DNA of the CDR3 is TGTGCCAGCAGTTTATCTCAAAGAGGGGATGGCTACACCTTC. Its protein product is CASSLSQRGDGYTF.

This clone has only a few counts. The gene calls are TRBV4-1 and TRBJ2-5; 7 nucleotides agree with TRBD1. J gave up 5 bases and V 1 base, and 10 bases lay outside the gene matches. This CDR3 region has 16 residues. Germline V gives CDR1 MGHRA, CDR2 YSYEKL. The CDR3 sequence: CASSQGGSSRGETQYF. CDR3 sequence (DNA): TGCGCCAGCAGCCAAGGGGGTTCCTCCAGGGGGGAGACCCAGTACTTC.